These 29 T cell receptor beta chains share one sample of origin, sequenced in a study of CD8 T cells in ankylosing spondylitis. TCRdb recomputed calls from the 5' RACE reads with MiXCR, one row per CDR3 protein. The data contain about 200,000 distinct CDR3 sequences, approximately 24% of them singletons. Sample: blood, either unsorted or a sorted T cell fraction (not recorded which). These receptors were obtained from a male donor with ankylosing spondylitis or in good health (not recorded which).

This chain connects TRBV6-1 to TRBJ2-3, with a tentative D call TRBD1 (7 bases). V gave up 8 bases and J gave up 2 bases, with 20 bases separating them. The germline V gene has CDR1 MNHNS and CDR2 SASEGT. There are 16 residues in the CDR3. This CDR3 is CASASTGAGFTDTQYF. In DNA, the CDR3 is TGTGCCAGCGCCTCCACAGGGGCGGGGTTCACAGATACGCAGTATTTT.

The chain carries TRBV20-1 and TRBJ2-5; D may correspond to TRBD1 or TRBD2 (5 bases each). Deletions cut 1 base from V and 5 bases from J, with 11 bases between. This CDR3 has 13 residues. Per germline, CDR1 DFQATT and CDR2 SNEGSKA (reference sequence). This CDR3 reads CSARGWWDETQYF. For the CDR3, the DNA is TGCAGTGCTAGAGGCTGGTGGGACGAGACCCAGTACTTC.

This clonotype came up a few times. The chain combines TRBV20-1 with TRBJ2-7; 11 nucleotides align to TRBD2. Trimming cost V 6 bases and J 7 bases; bases outside gene matches: 14. CDR3 length equals 15 residues. Germline-derived CDR1 and CDR2 are DFQATT and SNEGSKA (reference sequence). This CDR3 reads CSASSSGRTGGEQYF. The CDR3 DNA reads TGCAGTGCCAGTTCTAGCGGGAGGACCGGGGGGGAGCAGTACTTC.

The V gene is TRBV20-1, the J gene TRBJ1-3; perhaps TRBD1 as D (5 bases). The CDR3 contains 14 residues. V lost 5 bases and J 0 bases, leaving 11 bases between the germline ends. The germline CDR1 and CDR2 sequences are DFQATT and SNEGSKA (reference sequence). The CDR3 spells CSAYRRSSGNTIYF. As DNA, the CDR3 is TGCAGTGCTTACAGGAGAAGCTCTGGAAACACCATATATTTT.

The chain employs TRBV20-1 and TRBJ2-3, with D perhaps given as TRBD1 or TRBD2 (5 bases each). CDR3 length: 16 residues. In germline, CDR1 is DFQATT, CDR2 SNEGSKA (reference sequence). Trimming removed 6 bases from V and 0 bases from J, with 19 bases in between. The chain's CDR3 is CSARNPGQSSTDTQYF. The CDR3 nucleotides are TGCAGTGCGAGAAATCCGGGGCAATCTAGCACAGATACGCAGTATTTT.

As regards this clonotype: A read error may explain this, as a much larger clone is one base away. The rearrangement links TRBV5-5 to TRBJ2-1, with 10 bases matching TRBD1. There are 17 residues in the CDR3. From germline, CDR1 is SGHKS and CDR2 YYEKEE (reference sequence). The CDR3 DNA is TGTGCCGGCAGCTTACTCTCCGGGACAGGGGATTCGAATGAGCAGTTCTTC. It encodes CAGSLLSGTGDSNEQFF.

The chain combines TRBV20-1 with TRBJ2-6; perhaps TRBD2 as D (6 bases). V dropped 6 bases and J dropped 2 bases, with 17 bases sitting between them. Germline values: CDR1 DFQATT, CDR2 SNEGSKA (reference sequence). CDR3 length: 16 amino acids. CDR3 amino acids: CSARPIGGAGANVLTF. CDR3 nucleotides: TGCAGTGCGCGCCCAATAGGAGGGGCTGGGGCCAACGTCCTGACTTTC.

A few counts support this clonotype. The rearrangement joins TRBV2 to TRBJ1-2; D ambiguous. This CDR3 contains 13 residues. CDR1 is SNHLY, CDR2 FYNNEI, per germline. V gave up 5 bases and J gave up 2 bases, with 9 bases separating them. The CDR3 loop is CASSNNRNYGYTF. DNA of the CDR3: TGTGCCAGCAGTAATAACAGAAACTATGGCTACACCTTC. Using reference TRBV2 and TRBJ1-2 for the parts outside the CDR3, the full variable domain is EPEVTQTPSHQVTQMGQEVILRCVPISNHLYFYWYRQILGQKVEFLVSFYNNEISEKSEIFDDQFSVERPDGSNFTLKIRSTKLEDSAMYFCASSNNRNYGYTFGSGTRLTVV.

This CDR3 is CASRERGGPSGRPYEQYF. The CDR3 DNA follows: TGTGCCAGCAGGGAACGGGGGGGGCCTAGCGGGAGACCCTACGAGCAGTACTTC. The chain recombines TRBV6-1 with TRBJ2-7; 10 positions match TRBD2. The V segment lost 6 bases and the J segment 2 bases; nucleotides outside the gene matches: 16. Germline values: CDR1 MNHNS, CDR2 SASEGT. The CDR3 contains 18 residues.

This clonotype was detected only a few times. V is TRBV29-1 and J is TRBJ1-1; possibly TRBD1 for D (5 bases). Germline lookup yields CDR1 SQVTM and CDR2 ANQGSEA. The V and J ends lost 6 bases and 2 bases respectively, with 13 bases between them. The CDR3 spans 13 residues. CDR3 nucleotide sequence: TGCAGCGTCCAGACAGTTCTCAACACTGAAGCTTTCTTT. Its protein is CSVQTVLNTEAFF.

The chain has TRBV12-3 or TRBV12-4 and TRBJ2-2; D remains unclear. The CDR3 runs 13 residues. The ends were cut back, 3 bases at V and 4 bases at J, with 6 bases in the middle. The CDR3 is CASSFALTGELFF. The CDR3 nucleotides read TGTGCCAGCAGTTTCGCGCTCACCGGGGAGCTGTTTTTT.

This clonotype has ten or more counts. The CDR3 nucleotides are TGTGCCAGCAGTTTAGTGTGGGGTAGCGGGTTCCCCTACGAGCAGTACTTC. It specifies CASSLVWGSGFPYEQYF. The genes are TRBV28 and TRBJ2-7, with 7 bases aligning to TRBD2. This CDR3 has 17 residues. Germline CDR1 is MDHEN and CDR2 is SYDVKM. V was pared by 2 bases and J by 2 bases, with 12 bases of the junction left unmatched. Drawing the rest from reference TRBV28 and TRBJ2-7, the complete variable domain is DVKVTQSSRYLVKRTGEKVFLECVQDMDHENMFWYRQDPGLGLRLIYFSYDVKMKEKGDIPEGYSVSREKKERFSLILESASTNQTSMYLCASSLVWGSGFPYEQYFGPGTRLTVT.

The rearrangement joins TRBV12-3 or TRBV12-4 to TRBJ1-5; 12 nucleotides agree with TRBD1. CDR3 length: 15 amino acids. The V gene end was trimmed by 6 bases and the J gene end by 5 bases; junction bases not matched to a gene: 5. The CDR3 sequence: CASSRDRGLDQPQHF. In DNA, the CDR3 is TGTGCCAGCAGCAGGGACAGGGGGCTGGATCAGCCCCAGCATTTT.

This clonotype was counted a single time. The chain joins TRBV20-1 to TRBJ2-7, with 11 positions matching TRBD2. J lost 2 bases, V lost 1 base, and 7 bases had no gene match. Germline CDR1 reads DFQATT; CDR2 reads SNEGSKA (reference sequence). This CDR3 is 16 amino acids long. The CDR3, as DNA: TGCAGTGCTAGAGGTAGCGGGAGGGACCAAACCTACGAGCAGTACTTC. It codes for CSARGSGRDQTYEQYF.

J is TRBJ2-5 and V is TRBV19; unclear D gene. Between the trimmed V and J ends, which lost 2 bases and 2 bases, there was a span of 9 bases. CDR1 is LNHDA, CDR2 SQIVND, per germline (reference sequence). The CDR3 contains 14 residues. The DNA for the CDR3 is TGTGCCAGTAGTATATCTCGGAGTCAAGAGACCCAGTACTTC. It specifies CASSISRSQETQYF. The full variable domain, its missing parts supplied by reference TRBV19 and TRBJ2-5, is DGGITQSPKYLFRKEGQNVTLSCEQNLNHDAMYWYRQDPGQGLRLIYYSQIVNDFQKGDIAEGYSVSREKKESFPLTVTSAQKNPTAFYLCASSISRSQETQYFGPGTRLLVL.

The table lists this clonotype with many counts. V gene TRBV20-1 combines with J gene TRBJ1-5; D is ambiguous. The length of the CDR3 is 16 residues. V lost 0 bases to trimming and J lost 0 bases, with 12 bases between them. Germline CDR1 DFQATT, CDR2 SNEGSKA (reference sequence). The CDR3 DNA reads TGCAGTGCTAGAGATTTTTCCGACTATAGCAATCAGCCCCAGCATTTT. Protein sequence: CSARDFSDYSNQPQHF.

Only a few counts were recorded for this clonotype. The chain combines TRBV20-1 with TRBJ2-2, with 7 bases matching TRBD1. This CDR3 has 15 residues. V lost 4 bases and J lost 8; bases outside the gene matches: 13. Per the germline V gene, CDR1 is DFQATT and CDR2 is SNEGSKA (reference sequence). CDR3 residues: CSAMDRPFLGGELFF. The CDR3 DNA is TGCAGTGCTATGGACAGGCCGTTCCTGGGAGGGGAGCTGTTTTTT.

The rearrangement links TRBV20-1 to TRBJ2-5; D unresolved. V lost 5 bases and J 3 bases, leaving 7 bases between the germline ends. This CDR3 has 11 amino acids. Germline CDR1 DFQATT, CDR2 SNEGSKA (reference sequence). The CDR3 DNA reads TGCAGTGCTTATTCAGAAGAGACCCAGTACTTC. This sequence encodes CSAYSEETQYF.

This chain connects TRBV12-3 or TRBV12-4 to TRBJ1-1, with 8 bases lining up with TRBD1. V dropped 5 bases and J dropped 4; count of bases not matched to a gene: 9. This CDR3 spans 15 amino acids. The CDR3: CASSRTGLWGTEAFF. CDR3 nucleotides: TGTGCCAGCAGTCGGACAGGGTTATGGGGCACTGAAGCTTTCTTT.

V is TRBV24-1 and J is TRBJ2-7; 7 nucleotides align to TRBD1. The CDR3 sequence is 14 residues long. Trimming cost V 3 bases and J 1 base; bases outside gene matches: 2. Germline-derived CDR1 and CDR2 are KGHDR and SFDVKD. The CDR3 region has the DNA TGTGCCACCAGTGATCCGGGACAGTCCTACGAGCAGTACTTC. Encoded protein: CATSDPGQSYEQYF.

The rearrangement links TRBV24-1 to TRBJ2-7; a possible D gene is TRBD2 (5 bases). Per germline, CDR1 KGHDR and CDR2 SFDVKD. The CDR3 has 13 residues. Trimming pared 1 base from V and 6 bases from J, leaving 9 bases between. CDR3 loop: CATSDFLGVEQYF. Here the CDR3 DNA reads TGTGCCACCAGTGATTTTCTGGGAGTCGAGCAGTACTTC.

Many counts were recorded for this clonotype. CDR3 protein: CASSYLRREGRGNNEQFF. DNA for the CDR3: TGTGCCAGCAGTTACCTTCGGCGGGAGGGCCGGGGGAACAATGAGCAGTTCTTC. This sequence joins TRBV6-5 and TRBJ2-1; 9 positions match TRBD2. This CDR3 is 18 amino acids long. Germline lookup yields CDR1 MNHEY and CDR2 SVGAGI. The V and J ends lost 2 bases and 5 bases, in that order; junction bases with no gene match: 13.

There are a few counts of this clonotype. CDR3 nucleotide sequence: TGCGCCAGTCGAAACAGGGGCGCCTCCTACGAGCAGTACTTC. It codes for CASRNRGASYEQYF. The rearrangement uses TRBV5-1 and TRBJ2-7; 7 bases agree with TRBD1. Germline trimming cut 8 bases from V and 0 bases from J; bases unmatched to any gene: 8. CDR1 and CDR2 from the germline V gene are SGHRS and YFSETQ. The CDR3 spans 14 residues.

V usage is TRBV20-1 and J usage is TRBJ1-1, with 7 bases lining up with TRBD1. The germline CDR1 and CDR2 sequences are DFQATT and SNEGSKA (reference sequence). This CDR3 contains 15 residues. V lost 3 bases and J lost 4; bases outside the gene matches: 11. The CDR3 nucleotides are TGCAGTGCTAGGGGGACAGTTGGTCGTAGCACTGAAGCTTTCTTT. Translated, it gives CSARGTVGRSTEAFF.

This clonotype was observed at least ten times. The gene calls are TRBV20-1 and TRBJ2-7, with D hard to call. V was cut by 1 base and J by 0 bases, with 13 bases left in between. CDR1 is DFQATT, CDR2 SNEGSKA, per germline (reference sequence). The CDR3 has 15 amino acids. CDR3 nucleotide sequence: TGCAGTGCTAGAGTTGCGGTCTCTTCCTCCTACGAGCAGTACTTC. Translated: CSARVAVSSSYEQYF.

Only a few counts were recorded for this clonotype. V is TRBV20-1 and J is TRBJ2-4, with 8 bases identical to TRBD2. V lost 4 bases to trimming and J lost 9 bases; unmatched junction nucleotides: 5. Germline values: CDR1 DFQATT, CDR2 SNEGSKA (reference sequence). The CDR3 is 12 residues long. Written as DNA, the CDR3 is TGCAGTGCTAAGACTAGCGAGGTCATTCAGTACTTC. Its protein is CSAKTSEVIQYF.

This clonotype is a singleton in its sample. The chain combines TRBV7-9 with TRBJ2-7; D is unclear. This CDR3 region has 15 residues. Germline V gives CDR1 SEHNR, CDR2 FQNEAQ (reference sequence). V was pared by 8 bases and J by 2 bases, with 19 bases between. CDR3: CASGPGPFQAYEQYF. The CDR3 coding sequence is TGTGCCAGCGGCCCTGGGCCCTTTCAGGCCTACGAGCAGTACTTC.

This clonotype was counted at least ten times. The V and J genes are TRBV2 and TRBJ1-1; D is unresolved. CDR1 SNHLY and CDR2 FYNNEI come from the germline V gene. CDR3 length: 12 residues. Trimming pared 8 bases from V and 1 base from J, leaving 8 bases between. CDR3 nucleotides: TGTGCCAGCGGAAGACGGAACACTGAAGCTTTCTTT. This encodes CASGRRNTEAFF.

The table lists this clonotype with a few counts. The CDR3 sequence: CASSRQAGGLNTGELFF. CDR3 DNA sequence: TGTGCCAGCAGTCGCCAGGCAGGGGGCCTCAACACCGGGGAGCTGTTTTTT. The V call is TRBV12-3 or TRBV12-4, the J call TRBJ2-2, with 8 nucleotides matching TRBD1. The CDR3 is made up of 17 amino acids. V trimming: 5 bases; J trimming: 2 bases; junction bases outside the gene matches: 10.